This T cell receptor beta chain is drawn from a study of long-term antiretroviral therapy in people with HIV. The assay used was immunoSEQ (version v3.0), run at survey level. The table came from immunoSEQ multiplex PCR; TCRdb's copy has only in-frame clones and leaves some out. Of more than 6,500 clones listed, around 74% are singletons. From germline, CDR1 is LNHDA and CDR2 SQIVND (reference sequence). The CDR3 loop spans 15 amino acids. Deletions cut 6 bases from V and 7 bases from J, with 19 bases between. This specimen consisted of unsorted PBMCs, obtained 0.1 years before starting antiretroviral therapy. The clonotype originates from a man aged 18 to 29 with HIV. V and J are TRBV19 and TRBJ1-3; no definite D call. CDR3: CASSHVHTQWNTIYF. CDR3 bases: TGTGCCAGTAGCCACGTACATACGCAATGGAACACCATATATTTT.